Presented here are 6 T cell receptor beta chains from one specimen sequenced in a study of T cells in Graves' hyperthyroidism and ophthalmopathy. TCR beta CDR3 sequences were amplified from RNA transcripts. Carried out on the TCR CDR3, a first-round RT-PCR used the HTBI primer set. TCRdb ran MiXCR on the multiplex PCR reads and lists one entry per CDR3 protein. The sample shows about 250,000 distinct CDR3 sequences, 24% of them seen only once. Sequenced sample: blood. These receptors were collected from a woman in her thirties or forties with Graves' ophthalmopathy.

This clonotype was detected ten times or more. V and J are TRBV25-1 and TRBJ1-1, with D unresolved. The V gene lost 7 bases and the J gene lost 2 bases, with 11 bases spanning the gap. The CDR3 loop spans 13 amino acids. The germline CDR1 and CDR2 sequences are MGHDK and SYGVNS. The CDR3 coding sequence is TGTGCCAGCAACACGAGGCACAACACTGAAGCTTTCTTT. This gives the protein CASNTRHNTEAFF.

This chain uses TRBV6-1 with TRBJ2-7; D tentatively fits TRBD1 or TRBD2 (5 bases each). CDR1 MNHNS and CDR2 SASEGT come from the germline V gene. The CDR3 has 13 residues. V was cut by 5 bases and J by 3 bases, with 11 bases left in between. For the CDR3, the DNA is TGTGCCAGCAGTAGGGGACCTAACTACGAGCAGTACTTC. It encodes CASSRGPNYEQYF.

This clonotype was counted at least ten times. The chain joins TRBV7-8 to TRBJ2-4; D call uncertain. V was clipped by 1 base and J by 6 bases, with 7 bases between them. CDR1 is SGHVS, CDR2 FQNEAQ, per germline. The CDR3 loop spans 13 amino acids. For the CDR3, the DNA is TGTGCCAGCAGCTTAGTACTGGGAAACATTCAGTACTTC. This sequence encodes CASSLVLGNIQYF.

The CDR3 nucleotides read TGTGCCAGCAGCAAAGAGCGGGGAGGGGAGACCCAGTACTTC. Its translation: CASSKERGGETQYF. V and J are TRBV5-3 and TRBJ2-5, with 7 bases identical to TRBD2. TRBV5-3 is reported as an ORF; its role is uncertain. The junction had 12 bases not matched to a gene; V was cut back by 8 bases and J by 5 bases. The CDR3 is made up of 14 amino acids.

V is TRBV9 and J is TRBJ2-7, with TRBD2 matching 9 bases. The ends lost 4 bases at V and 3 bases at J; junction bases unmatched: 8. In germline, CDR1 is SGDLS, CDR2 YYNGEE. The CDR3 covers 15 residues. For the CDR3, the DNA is TGTGCCAGCAGCCCTAGCGGGGACCCCTTCTACGAGCAGTACTTC. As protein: CASSPSGDPFYEQYF.

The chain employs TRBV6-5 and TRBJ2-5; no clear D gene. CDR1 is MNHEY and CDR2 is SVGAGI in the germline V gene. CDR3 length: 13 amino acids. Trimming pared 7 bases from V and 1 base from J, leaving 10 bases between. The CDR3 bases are TGTGCCAGCACGTTGGCCGCCCAAGAGACCCAGTACTTC. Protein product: CASTLAAQETQYF.